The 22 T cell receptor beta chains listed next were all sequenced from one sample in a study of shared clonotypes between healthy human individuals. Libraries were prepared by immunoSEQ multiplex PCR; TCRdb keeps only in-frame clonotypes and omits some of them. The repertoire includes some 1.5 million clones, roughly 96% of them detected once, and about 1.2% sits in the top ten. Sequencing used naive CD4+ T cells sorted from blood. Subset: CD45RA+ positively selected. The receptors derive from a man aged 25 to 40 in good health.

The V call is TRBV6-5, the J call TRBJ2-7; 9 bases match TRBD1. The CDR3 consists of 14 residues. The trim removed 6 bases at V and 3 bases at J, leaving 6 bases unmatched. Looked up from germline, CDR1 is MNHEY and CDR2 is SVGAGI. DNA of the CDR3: TGTGCCAGCAGGCGGGGACAGGGTGTCTACGAGCAGTACTTC. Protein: CASRRGQGVYEQYF.

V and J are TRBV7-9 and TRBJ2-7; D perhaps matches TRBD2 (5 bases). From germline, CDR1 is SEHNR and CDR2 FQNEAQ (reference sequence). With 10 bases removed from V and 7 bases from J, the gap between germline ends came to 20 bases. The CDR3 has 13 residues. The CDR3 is CAMTDYLEGEQYF. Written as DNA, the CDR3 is TGTGCCATGACCGACTACCTAGAAGGGGAGCAGTACTTC.

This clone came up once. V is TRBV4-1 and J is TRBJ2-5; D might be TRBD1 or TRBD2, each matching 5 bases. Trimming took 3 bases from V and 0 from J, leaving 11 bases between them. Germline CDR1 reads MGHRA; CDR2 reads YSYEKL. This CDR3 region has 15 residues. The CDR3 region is CASSHRDGYQETQYF. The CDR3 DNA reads TGCGCCAGCAGCCACCGGGACGGTTACCAAGAGACCCAGTACTTC.

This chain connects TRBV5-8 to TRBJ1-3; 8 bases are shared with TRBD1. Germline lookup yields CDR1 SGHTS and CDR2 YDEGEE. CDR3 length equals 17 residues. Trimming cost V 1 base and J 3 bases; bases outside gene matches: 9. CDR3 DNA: TGTGCCAGCAGCTTGAGGCCGGCAGGGGGCGTTGGAAACACCATATATTTT. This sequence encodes CASSLRPAGGVGNTIYF.

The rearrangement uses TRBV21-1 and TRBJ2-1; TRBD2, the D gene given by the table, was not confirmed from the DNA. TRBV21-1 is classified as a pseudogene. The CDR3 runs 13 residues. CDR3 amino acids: CAIWTHSYNEQFF. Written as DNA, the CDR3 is TGTGCCATTTGGACTCACTCCTACAATGAGCAGTTCTTC.

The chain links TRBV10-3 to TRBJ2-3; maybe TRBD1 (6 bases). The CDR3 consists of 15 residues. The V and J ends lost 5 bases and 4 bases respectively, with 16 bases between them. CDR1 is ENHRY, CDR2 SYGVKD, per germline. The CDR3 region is CAISTTGISADTQYF. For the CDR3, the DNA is TGTGCCATCAGTACAACAGGGATATCGGCAGATACGCAGTATTTT.

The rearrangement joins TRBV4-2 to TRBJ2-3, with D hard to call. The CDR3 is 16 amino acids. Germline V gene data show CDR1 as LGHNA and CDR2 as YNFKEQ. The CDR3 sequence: CASPCKTSANPDTQYF. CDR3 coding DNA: TGTGCTAGTCCTTGTAAAACTTCGGCTAACCCAGATACGCAGTATTTT.

The CDR3 sequence: CASSLTRHTGELFF. The CDR3 coding sequence is TGTGCCAGCAGCTTAACCAGGCACACCGGGGAGCTGTTTTTT. The chain recombines TRBV5-6 with TRBJ2-2; the D is unclear. The length of the CDR3 is 14 residues. Germline V gives CDR1 SGHDT, CDR2 YYEEEE. V lost 2 bases, J lost 3 bases, and 8 bases lay in between.

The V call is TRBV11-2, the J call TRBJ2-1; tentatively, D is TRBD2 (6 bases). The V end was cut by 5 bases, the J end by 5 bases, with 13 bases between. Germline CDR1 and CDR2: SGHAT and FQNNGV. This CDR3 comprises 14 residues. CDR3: CASSRSIADNEQFF. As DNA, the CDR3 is TGTGCCAGCAGCCGAAGCATAGCGGACAATGAGCAGTTCTTC.

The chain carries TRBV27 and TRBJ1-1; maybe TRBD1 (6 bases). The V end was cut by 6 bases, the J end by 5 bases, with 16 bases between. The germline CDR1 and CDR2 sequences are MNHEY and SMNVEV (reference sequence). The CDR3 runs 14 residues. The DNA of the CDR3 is TGTGCCAGCAGCGCTACGGGACACCAGACTGAAGCTTTCTTT. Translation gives CASSATGHQTEAFF.

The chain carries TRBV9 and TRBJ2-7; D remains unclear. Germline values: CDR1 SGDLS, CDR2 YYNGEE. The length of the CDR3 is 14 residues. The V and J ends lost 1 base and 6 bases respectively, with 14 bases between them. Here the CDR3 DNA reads TGTGCCAGCAGCGTACAGGAGTTCCAAGGCGAGCAGTACTTC. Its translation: CASSVQEFQGEQYF.

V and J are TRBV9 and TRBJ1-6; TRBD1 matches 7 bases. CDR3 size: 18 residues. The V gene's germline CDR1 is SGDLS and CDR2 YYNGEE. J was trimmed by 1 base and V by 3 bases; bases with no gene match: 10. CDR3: CASSAALGQSSYNSPLHF. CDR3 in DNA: TGTGCCAGCAGCGCGGCCCTGGGACAGAGTTCCTATAATTCACCCCTCCACTTT.

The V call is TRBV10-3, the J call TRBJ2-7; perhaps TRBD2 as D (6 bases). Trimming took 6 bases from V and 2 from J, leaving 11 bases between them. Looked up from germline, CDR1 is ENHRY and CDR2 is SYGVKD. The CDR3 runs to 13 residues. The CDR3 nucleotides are TGTGCCATCAGGGGGACGGGGGCCTACGAGCAGTACTTC. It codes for CAIRGTGAYEQYF.

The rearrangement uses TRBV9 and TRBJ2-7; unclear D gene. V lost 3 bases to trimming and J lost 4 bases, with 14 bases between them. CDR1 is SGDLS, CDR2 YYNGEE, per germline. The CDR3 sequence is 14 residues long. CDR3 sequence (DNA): TGTGCCAGCAGCGAAGCACTCGTGGGGTACGAGCAGTACTTC. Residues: CASSEALVGYEQYF.

The CDR3 here is CASSLVSGTHSYEQYF. The CDR3 coding sequence is TGTGCCAGCAGCTTAGTTAGCGGGACCCACTCCTACGAGCAGTACTTC. The rearrangement uses TRBV7-9 and TRBJ2-7; 8 nucleotides align to TRBD2. With V trimmed by 1 base and J by 0 bases, 5 bases remained unmatched. The CDR3 runs to 16 residues. Germline V lookup: CDR1 SEHNR, CDR2 FQNEAQ (reference sequence).

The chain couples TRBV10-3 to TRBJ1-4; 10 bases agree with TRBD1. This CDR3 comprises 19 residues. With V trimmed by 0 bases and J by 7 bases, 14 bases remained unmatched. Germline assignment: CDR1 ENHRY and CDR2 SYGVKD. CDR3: CAISESKRGQGTLREKLFF. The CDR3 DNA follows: TGTGCCATCAGTGAGTCCAAGAGGGGACAGGGGACTCTTCGTGAAAAACTGTTTTTT.

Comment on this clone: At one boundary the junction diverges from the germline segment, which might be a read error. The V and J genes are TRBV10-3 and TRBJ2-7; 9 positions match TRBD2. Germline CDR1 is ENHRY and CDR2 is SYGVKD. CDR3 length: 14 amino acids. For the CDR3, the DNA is TGTGTCATCAGTGGGCTAGCGGGAAGATACGAGCAGTACTTC. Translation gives CVISGLAGRYEQYF.

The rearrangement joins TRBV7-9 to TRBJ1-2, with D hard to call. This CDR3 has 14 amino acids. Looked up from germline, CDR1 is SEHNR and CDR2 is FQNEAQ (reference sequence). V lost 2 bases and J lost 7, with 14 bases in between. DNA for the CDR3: TGTGCCAGCAGCTTACTTGGGCCGGCGGGTGGCTACACCTTC. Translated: CASSLLGPAGGYTF. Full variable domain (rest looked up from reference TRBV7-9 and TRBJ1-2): DTGVSQNPRHKITKRGQNVTFRCDPISEHNRLYWYRQTLGQGPEFLTYFQNEAQLEKSRLLSDRFSAERPKGSFSTLEIQRTEQGDSAMYLCASSLLGPAGGYTFGSGTRLTVV.

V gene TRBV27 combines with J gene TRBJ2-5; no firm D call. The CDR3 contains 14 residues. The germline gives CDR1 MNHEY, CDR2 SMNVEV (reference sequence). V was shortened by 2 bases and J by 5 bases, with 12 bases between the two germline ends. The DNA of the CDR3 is TGTGCCAGCAGTTTAACCATAGTGGCGGAGACCCAGTACTTC. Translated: CASSLTIVAETQYF.

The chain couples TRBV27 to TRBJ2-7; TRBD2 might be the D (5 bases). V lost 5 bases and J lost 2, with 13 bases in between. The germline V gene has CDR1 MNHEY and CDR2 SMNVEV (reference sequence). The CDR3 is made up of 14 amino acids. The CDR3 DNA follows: TGTGCCAGCAGTCGCTCCGGGATCCCCTACGAGCAGTACTTC. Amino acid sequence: CASSRSGIPYEQYF.

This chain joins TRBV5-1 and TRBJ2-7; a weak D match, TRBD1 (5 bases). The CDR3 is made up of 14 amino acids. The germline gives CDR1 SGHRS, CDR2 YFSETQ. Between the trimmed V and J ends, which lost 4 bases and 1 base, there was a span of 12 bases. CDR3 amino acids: CASSGVQGSYEQYF. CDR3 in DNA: TGCGCCAGCAGCGGGGTCCAGGGATCCTACGAGCAGTACTTC.

CDR3 nucleotides: TGTGCCAGCAGCTTCGGGACCCTGTGGGAGGAAAACTACGAGCAGTACTTC. Translating it yields CASSFGTLWEENYEQYF. V and J are TRBV11-2 and TRBJ2-7, with D tentatively TRBD2 (6 bases). Looked up from germline, CDR1 is SGHAT and CDR2 is FQNNGV. There are 17 residues in the CDR3. The germline V and J ends were trimmed by 3 bases and 3 bases, with 21 bases remaining between them.